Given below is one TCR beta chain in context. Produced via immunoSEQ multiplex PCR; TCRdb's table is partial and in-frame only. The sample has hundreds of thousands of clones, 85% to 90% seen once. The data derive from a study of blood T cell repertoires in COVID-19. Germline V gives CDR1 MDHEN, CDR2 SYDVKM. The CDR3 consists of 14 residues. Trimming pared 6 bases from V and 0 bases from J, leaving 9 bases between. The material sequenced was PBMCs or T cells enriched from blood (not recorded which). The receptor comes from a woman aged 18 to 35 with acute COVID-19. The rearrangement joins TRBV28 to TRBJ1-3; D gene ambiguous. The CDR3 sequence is CASRFLYSGNTIYF. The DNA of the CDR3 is TGTGCCAGCAGGTTCCTTTACTCTGGAAACACCATATATTTT.